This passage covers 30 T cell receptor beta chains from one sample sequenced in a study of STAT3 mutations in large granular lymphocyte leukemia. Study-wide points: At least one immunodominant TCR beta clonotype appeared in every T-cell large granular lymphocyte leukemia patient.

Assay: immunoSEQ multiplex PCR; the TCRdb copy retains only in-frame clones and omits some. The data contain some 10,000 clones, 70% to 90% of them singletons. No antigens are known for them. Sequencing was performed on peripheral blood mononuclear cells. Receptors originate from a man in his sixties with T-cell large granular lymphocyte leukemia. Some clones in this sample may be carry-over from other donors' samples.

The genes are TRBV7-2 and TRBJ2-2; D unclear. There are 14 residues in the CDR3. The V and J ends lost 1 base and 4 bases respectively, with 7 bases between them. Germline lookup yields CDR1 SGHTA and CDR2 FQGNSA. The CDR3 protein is CASSLVRPTGELFF. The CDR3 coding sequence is TGTGCCAGCAGCTTAGTTAGGCCCACCGGGGAGCTGTTTTTT.

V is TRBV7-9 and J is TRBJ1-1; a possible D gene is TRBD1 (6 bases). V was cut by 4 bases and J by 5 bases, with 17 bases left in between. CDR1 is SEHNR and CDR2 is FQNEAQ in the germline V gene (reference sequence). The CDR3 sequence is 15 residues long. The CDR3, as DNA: TGTGCCAGCAGCTCCCAGGCACCTCAGGGGACTGAAGCTTTCTTT. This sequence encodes CASSSQAPQGTEAFF.

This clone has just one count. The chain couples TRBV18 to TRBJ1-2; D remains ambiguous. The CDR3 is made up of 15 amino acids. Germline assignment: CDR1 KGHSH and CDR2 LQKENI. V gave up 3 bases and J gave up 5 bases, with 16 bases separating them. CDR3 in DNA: TGTGCCAGCTCACCGGGCAGTTTAACTCATTATGGCTACACCTTC. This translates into CASSPGSLTHYGYTF.

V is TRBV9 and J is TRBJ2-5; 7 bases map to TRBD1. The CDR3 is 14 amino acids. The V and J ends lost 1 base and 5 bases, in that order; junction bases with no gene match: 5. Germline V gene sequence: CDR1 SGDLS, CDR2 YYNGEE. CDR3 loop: CASSVQGGGETQYF. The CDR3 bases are TGTGCCAGCAGCGTACAAGGGGGCGGGGAGACCCAGTACTTC.

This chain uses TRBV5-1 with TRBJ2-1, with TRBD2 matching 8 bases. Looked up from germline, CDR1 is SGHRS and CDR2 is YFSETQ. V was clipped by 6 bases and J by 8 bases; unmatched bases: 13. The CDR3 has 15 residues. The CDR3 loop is CASKDPAGASDEQFF. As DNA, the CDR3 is TGCGCCAGCAAGGATCCAGCGGGAGCTTCCGATGAGCAGTTCTTC.

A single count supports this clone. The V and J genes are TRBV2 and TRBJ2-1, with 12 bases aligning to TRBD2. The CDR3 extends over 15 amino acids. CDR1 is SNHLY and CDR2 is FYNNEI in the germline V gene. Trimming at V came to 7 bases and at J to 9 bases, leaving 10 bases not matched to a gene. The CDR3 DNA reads TGTGCCAGCAATCTCGCTAGCGGGAGGGTAGGTGAGCAGTTCTTC. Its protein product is CASNLASGRVGEQFF.

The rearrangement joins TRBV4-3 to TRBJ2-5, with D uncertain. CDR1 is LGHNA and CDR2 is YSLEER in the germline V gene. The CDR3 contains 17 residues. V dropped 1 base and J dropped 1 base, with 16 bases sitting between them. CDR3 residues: CASSQVGPPRAQETQYF. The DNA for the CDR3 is TGCGCCAGCAGCCAAGTAGGTCCCCCACGGGCCCAAGAGACCCAGTACTTC.

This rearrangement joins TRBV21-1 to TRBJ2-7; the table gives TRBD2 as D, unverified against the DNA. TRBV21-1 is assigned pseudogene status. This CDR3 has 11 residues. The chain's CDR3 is CASSSEHEQYF. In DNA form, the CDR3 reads TGTGCCAGCAGCTCGGAGCACGAGCAGTACTTC.

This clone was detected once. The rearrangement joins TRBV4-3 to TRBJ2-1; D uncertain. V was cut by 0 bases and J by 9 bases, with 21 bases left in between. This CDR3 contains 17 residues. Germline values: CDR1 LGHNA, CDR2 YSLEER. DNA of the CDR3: TGCGCCAGCAGCCAAGAGGGTCTGGCTCTGCGGATCGGTGAGCAGTTCTTC. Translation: CASSQEGLALRIGEQFF.

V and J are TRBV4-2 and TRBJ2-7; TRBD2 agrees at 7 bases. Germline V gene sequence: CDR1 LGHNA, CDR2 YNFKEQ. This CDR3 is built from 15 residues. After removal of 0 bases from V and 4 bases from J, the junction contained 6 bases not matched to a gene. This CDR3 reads CASSQERGLPYEQYF. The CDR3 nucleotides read TGTGCCAGCAGCCAAGAGAGGGGACTACCATACGAGCAGTACTTC.

For the CDR3, the DNA is TGCGCCAGCGGGGCGACAGAGGGCCAAAACTATGGCTACACCTTC. Its protein product is CASGATEGQNYGYTF. The J gene is TRBJ1-2, the V gene TRBV5-1; possible D gene TRBD1, 5 bases. CDR1 SGHRS and CDR2 YFSETQ come from the germline V gene. The CDR3 is made up of 15 amino acids. V lost 7 bases, J lost 2 bases, and 18 bases lay in between.

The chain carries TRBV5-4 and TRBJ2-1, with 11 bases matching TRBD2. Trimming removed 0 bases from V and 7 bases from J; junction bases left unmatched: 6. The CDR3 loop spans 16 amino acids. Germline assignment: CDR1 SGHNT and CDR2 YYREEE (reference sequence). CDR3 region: CASSLGLAGGRNEQFF. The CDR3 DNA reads TGTGCCAGCAGCTTGGGGCTAGCGGGAGGTAGGAATGAGCAGTTCTTC.

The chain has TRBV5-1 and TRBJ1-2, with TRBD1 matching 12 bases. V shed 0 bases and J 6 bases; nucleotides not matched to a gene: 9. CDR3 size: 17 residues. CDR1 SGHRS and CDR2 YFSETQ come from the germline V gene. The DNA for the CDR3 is TGCGCCAGCAGCTTGGCCCCACCGGGACAGGGGGCCAATGGCTACACCTTC. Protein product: CASSLAPPGQGANGYTF.

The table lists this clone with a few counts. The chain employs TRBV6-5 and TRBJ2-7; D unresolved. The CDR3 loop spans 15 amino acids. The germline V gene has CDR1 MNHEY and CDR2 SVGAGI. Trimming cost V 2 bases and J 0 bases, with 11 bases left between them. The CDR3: CASSYQRLSSYEQYF. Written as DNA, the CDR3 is TGTGCCAGCAGTTACCAGCGCCTGAGCTCCTACGAGCAGTACTTC.

The CDR3 reads CASSFRAPHIV. The CDR3 nucleotides read TGTGCCAGCAGCTTCCGGGCCCCCCATATTGTC. This chain joins TRBV21-1 and TRBJ2-7. TRBV21-1 represents a pseudogene. This CDR3 is 11 amino acids long.

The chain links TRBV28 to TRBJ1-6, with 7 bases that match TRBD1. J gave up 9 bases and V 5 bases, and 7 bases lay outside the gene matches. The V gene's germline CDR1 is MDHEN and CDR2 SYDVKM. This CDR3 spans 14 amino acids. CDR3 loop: CASSPGTVSSPLHF. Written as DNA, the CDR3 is TGTGCCAGCAGTCCTGGGACAGTAAGTTCACCCCTCCACTTT. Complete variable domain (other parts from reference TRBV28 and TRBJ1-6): DVKVTQSSRYLVKRTGEKVFLECVQDMDHENMFWYRQDPGLGLRLIYFSYDVKMKEKGDIPEGYSVSREKKERFSLILESASTNQTSMYLCASSPGTVSSPLHFGNGTRLTVT.

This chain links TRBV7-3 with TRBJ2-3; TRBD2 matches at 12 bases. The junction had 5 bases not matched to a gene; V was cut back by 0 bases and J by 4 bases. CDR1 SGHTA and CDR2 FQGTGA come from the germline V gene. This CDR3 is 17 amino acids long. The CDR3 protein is CASSLTVTSGSSDTQYF. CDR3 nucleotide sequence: TGTGCCAGCAGCTTAACGGTGACTAGCGGGAGTTCAGATACGCAGTATTTT.

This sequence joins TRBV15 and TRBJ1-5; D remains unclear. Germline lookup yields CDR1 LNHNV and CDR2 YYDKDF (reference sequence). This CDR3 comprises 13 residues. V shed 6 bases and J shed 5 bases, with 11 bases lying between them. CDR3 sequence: CATSPSRYQPQHF. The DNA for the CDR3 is TGTGCCACCAGTCCGTCTAGGTATCAGCCCCAGCATTTT.

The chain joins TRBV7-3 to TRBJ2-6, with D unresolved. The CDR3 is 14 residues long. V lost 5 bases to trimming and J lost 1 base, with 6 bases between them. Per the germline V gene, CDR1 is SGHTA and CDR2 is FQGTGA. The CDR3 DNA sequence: TGTGCCAGCAGCCAAATGTCTGGGGCCAACGTCCTGACTTTC. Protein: CASSQMSGANVLTF.

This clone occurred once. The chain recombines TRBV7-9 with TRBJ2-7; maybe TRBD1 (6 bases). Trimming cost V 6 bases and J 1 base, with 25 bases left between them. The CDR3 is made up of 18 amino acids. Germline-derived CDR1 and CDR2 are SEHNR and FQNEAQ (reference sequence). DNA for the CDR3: TGTGCCAGCAGGCTAGAACATATACCGGGACAAATTTCCTACGAGCAGTACTTC. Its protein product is CASRLEHIPGQISYEQYF.

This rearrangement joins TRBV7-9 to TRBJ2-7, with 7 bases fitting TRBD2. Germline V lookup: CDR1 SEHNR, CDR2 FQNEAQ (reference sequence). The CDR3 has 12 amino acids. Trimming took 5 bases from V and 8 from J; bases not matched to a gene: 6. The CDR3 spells CASSPSGGKQYF. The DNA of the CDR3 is TGTGCCAGCAGCCCCTCGGGGGGTAAGCAGTACTTC.

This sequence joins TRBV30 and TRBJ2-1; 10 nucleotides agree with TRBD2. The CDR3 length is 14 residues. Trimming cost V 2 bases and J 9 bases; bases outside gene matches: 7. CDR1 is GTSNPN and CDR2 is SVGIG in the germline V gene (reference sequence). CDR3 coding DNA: TGTGCCTGGAGTCCGGGACTAGCGAGGCTTGAGCAGTTCTTC. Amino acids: CAWSPGLARLEQFF.

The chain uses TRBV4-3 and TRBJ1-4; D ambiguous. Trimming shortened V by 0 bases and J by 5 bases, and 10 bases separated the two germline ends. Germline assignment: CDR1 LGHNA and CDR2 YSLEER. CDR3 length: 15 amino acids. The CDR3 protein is CASSQDKGINEKLFF. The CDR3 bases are TGCGCCAGCAGCCAAGATAAGGGTATCAATGAAAAACTGTTTTTT.

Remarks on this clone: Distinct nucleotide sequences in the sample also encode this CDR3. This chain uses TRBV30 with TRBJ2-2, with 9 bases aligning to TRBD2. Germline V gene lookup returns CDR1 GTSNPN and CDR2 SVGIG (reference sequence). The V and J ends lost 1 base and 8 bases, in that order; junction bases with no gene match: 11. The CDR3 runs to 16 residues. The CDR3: CAWSDFGLAIAGELFF. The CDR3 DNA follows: TGTGCCTGGAGTGACTTCGGACTAGCGATTGCTGGGGAGCTGTTTTTT. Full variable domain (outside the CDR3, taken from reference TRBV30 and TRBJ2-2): SQTIHQWPATLVQPVGSPLSLECTVEGTSNPNLYWYRQAAGRGLQLLFYSVGIGQISSEVPQNLSASRPQDRQFILSSKKLLLSDSGFYLCAWSDFGLAIAGELFFGEGSRLTVL.

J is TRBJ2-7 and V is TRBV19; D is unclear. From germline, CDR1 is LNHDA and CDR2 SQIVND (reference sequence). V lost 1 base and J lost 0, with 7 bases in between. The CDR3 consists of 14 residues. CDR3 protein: CASSIGHDSYEQYF. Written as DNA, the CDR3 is TGTGCCAGTAGTATAGGCCACGACTCCTACGAGCAGTACTTC.

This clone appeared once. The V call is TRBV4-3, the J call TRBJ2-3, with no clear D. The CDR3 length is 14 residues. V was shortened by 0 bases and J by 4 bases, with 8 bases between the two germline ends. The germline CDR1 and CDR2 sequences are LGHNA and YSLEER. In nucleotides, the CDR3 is TGCGCCAGCAGCCAAGACAGCACCCCAGATACGCAGTATTTT. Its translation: CASSQDSTPDTQYF.

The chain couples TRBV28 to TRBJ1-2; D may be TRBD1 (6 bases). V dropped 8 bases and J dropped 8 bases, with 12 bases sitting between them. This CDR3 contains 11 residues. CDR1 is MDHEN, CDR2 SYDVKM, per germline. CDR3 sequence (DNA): TGTGCCAGCCGTACAGGGAGCGGCTACACCTTC. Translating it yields CASRTGSGYTF.

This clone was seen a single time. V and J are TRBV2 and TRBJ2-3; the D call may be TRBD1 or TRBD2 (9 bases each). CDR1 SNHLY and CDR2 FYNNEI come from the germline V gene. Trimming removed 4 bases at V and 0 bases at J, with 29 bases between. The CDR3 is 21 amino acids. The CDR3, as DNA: TGTGCCAGCAGTGTAACAGGGGGCATGGCGGCTAGCGGGACTAGCACAGATACGCAGTATTTT. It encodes CASSVTGGMAASGTSTDTQYF.

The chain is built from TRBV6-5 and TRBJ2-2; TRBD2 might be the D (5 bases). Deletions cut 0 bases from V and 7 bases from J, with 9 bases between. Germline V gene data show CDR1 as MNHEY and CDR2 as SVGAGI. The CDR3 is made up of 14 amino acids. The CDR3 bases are TGTGCCAGCAGTTACTCCGCGGGCGGCGGGGAGCTGTTTTTT. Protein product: CASSYSAGGGELFF.

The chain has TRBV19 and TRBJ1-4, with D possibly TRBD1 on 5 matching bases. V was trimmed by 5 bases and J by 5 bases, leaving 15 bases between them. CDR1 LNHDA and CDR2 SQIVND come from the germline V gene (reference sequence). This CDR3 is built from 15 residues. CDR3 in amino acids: CASSAPGRTNEKLFF. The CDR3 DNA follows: TGTGCCAGTAGTGCCCCGGGACGGACCAATGAAAAACTGTTTTTT.